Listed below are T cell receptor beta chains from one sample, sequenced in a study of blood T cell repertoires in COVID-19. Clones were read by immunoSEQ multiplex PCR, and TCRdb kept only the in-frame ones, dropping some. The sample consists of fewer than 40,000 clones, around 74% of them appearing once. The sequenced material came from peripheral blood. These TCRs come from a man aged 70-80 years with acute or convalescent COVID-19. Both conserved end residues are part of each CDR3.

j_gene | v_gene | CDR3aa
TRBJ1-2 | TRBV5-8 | CASSQTGYGYTF
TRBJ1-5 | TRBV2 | CAGGGGNQPQHF
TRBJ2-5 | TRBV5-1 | CASSPGAGGVETQYF
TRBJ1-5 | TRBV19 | CASSTRQGTFSNQPQHF
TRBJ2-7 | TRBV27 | CASSYLRGSMYEQYF
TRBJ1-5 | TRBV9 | CASSVGSNEESQPQHF
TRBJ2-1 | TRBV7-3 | CASSFQGLSEQFF
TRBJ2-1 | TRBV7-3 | CASSPFGLADYNEQFF
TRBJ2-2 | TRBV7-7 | CASSPWGDTGELFF
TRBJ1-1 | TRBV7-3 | CASSFGLMNTEAFF
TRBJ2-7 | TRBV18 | CASSPSGREYEQYF
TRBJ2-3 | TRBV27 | CASSLRGEADTQYF
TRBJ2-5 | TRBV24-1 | CATSDLRDRDQETQYF
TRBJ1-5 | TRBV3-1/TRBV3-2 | CASSRGQGTNQPQHF
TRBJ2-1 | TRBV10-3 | CAISTVSLDNEQFF
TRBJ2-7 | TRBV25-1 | CASSEWQAGSYEQYF
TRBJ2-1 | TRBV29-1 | CSVKPTGQDFYNEQFF
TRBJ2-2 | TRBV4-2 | CASSRGIAGANTGELFF
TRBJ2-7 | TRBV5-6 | CASSHQTGPSGYEQYF
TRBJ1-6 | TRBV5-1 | CASSPEGGSPLHF
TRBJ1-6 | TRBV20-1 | CSATGESPLHF
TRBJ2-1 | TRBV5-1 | CASSLGPSGRALSYNEQFF
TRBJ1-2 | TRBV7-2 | CASSPGMGGYGYTF
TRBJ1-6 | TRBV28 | CVSSPRGRGGNSPLHF
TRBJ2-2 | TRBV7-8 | CASSPRGKGAGELFF
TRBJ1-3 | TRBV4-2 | CASNLVGAGDSGNTIYF
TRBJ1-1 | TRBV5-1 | CASSMGDRETEAFF
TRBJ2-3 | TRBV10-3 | CAISFSGSDADTQYF